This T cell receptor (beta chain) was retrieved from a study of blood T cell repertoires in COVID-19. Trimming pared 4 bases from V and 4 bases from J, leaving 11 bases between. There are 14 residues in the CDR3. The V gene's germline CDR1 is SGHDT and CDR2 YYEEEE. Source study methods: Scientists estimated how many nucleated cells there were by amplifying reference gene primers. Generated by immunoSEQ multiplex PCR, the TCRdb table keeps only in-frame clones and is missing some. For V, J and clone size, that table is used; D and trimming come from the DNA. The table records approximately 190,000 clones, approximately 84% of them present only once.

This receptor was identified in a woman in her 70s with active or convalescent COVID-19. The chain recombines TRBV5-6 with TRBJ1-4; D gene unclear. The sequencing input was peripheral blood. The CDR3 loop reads CASSLRVLNEKLFF. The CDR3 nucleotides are TGTGCCAGCAGCCTCCGGGTCCTTAATGAAAAACTGTTTTTT.